This T cell receptor (beta chain) is drawn from a study of human T cells and chemical hapten exposure (TCRdb year 2021). Study-wide context: For sensitization, 2% DPC in acetone was applied to an approximately 2 cm by approximately 2 cm area of upper inner arm skin. About 27 alopecia patients gave blood for TCR sequencing at one to four time points (pre-sensitization, 2, 6 and 24 weeks). Blood samples were taken from patients before sensitization (week 0) and at 2, 6 and about 24 weeks after DPC sensitization. The patient cohort, mostly female, included alopecia areata with under or over 50% scalp involvement, alopecia totalis and alopecia universalis. In alopecia patients, the study followed how the peripheral blood TCR repertoire changed in vivo over primary and secondary sensitization to diphenylcyclopropenone (DPC), a hapten. From each blood RNA sample, both TCR alpha and TCR beta chains were sequenced. Patients additionally received weekly therapeutic DPC doses to the scalp throughout the roughly 25-week study period. Patch testing was performed on the upper back with Finn chambers containing 0.01% DPC, and the patch tests were scored after 6 days according to International Contact Dermatitis Research Group standards. Libraries were pooled for sequencing, and per-sample TCR yields varied mainly because of small differences in library volumes within the pool.

Per the germline V gene, SQVTM is the CDR1 and ANQGSEA is the CDR2. The CDR3 numbers 14 residues from cysteine through phenylalanine. Only the CDR3 DNA stays, 42 bases, in frame from base 1. The V end loses 3 bases and the J end loses 5 bases, and a stretch of 17 bases separates them. Libraries were built with RACE. For sequencing, a NextSeq 500 was employed. During library preparation, unique molecular identifiers were attached to individual cDNA molecules so that TCRs could be counted quantitatively and reproducibly. In the paper's pipeline: The median number of TCRs per sample was some 100,000, ranging from about 20,000 to 690,600. V, J and CDR3 annotation of the TCR reads was carried out using the Decombinator software suite. For the PS versus PT1 abundance plots, all samples were subsampled to the same number of TCRs (28,000). Expanded TCRs were defined as absent before sensitization and observed at least eight times at the 2-week time point. TCRdb cleaned the public reads at Q25 with fastp, built clones with MiXCR and kept in-frame beta chains. Entries that share a CDR3 protein sequence are merged under the most common genes and DNA. TCRdb, not the original authors, processed these V and J calls. This sample has roughly 38,000 distinct CDR3 sequences in its table, and around a tenth of those were observed once. The ten largest make up 26% of the sample.

Findings and caveats that apply to the study as a whole: Alopecia, a presumed autoimmune disease, was present in all patients, so the immune response of the patients might differ from that of healthy individuals. The number of TCRs above 1 in 1000 frequency did not change with DPC sensitization; there was no evidence of global repertoire structure alterations. Repeated subsampling changed both the strength of the expansion versus patch-test correlation and the threshold at which the correlation became significant. Significantly more large CDR3 similarity clusters were formed by expanded TCRs than by pre-sensitization or healthy control sets, consistent with antigen-driven responses. Patch test score correlated positively with the number of PT1 expanded TCRs, reaching significance at thresholds 8, 16 and 32 but not at 4.

The sample's time point label, decoded: patch test 3, about 24 weeks after DPC sensitization. The treatment or condition label, read with the paper, signifies: therapeutic diphenylcyclopropenone sensitization with weekly scalp DPC. Unfractionated whole blood was collected in Tempus Blood RNA tubes, and total RNA was extracted from that blood. At every patch-test visit, the blood draw took place before the patch test was put on. To be eligible, patients had to be aged 18 to 70, diagnosed with alopecia and judged suitable for DPC therapy, while pregnant patients were excluded. Concerning this clonotype: It lacks a known antigen. No base-level quality is on record; no much larger clone is a single base apart.

The material sequenced was whole blood, taken in connection with sensitization to the hapten diphenylcyclopropenone (DPC). The chain links TRBV29-1 with TRBJ2-7; possibly the D gene is TRBD1, per 6 matching bases. The clonotype was recovered from a middle-aged man with alopecia areata. Some clones in this sample may be carry-over from other donors' samples. The CDR3 has the sequence CSVDVRGLGNEQYF. The nucleotide sequence is TGCAGCGTTGACGTCAGGGGATTGGGTAACGAGCAGTACTTC.